One T cell receptor (beta chain) is described in this entry. V trimming: 4 bases; J trimming: 0 bases; junction bases outside the gene matches: 7. Germline CDR1 SGHRS, CDR2 YFSETQ. The CDR3 extends over 17 amino acids. The data originate from a study of cytomegalovirus exposure and HLA in healthy donors. Amplification used 60 Vbeta primers and 13 Jbeta primers. The protocol was immunoSEQ multiplex PCR, while the TCRdb copy is restricted to in-frame clones and leaves out a portion. In the table there are roughly 200,000 clones, roughly a tenth of which are singletons. V gene TRBV5-1 combines with J gene TRBJ2-1; 10 bases are shared with TRBD2. This sequence was found in a woman in her twenties or thirties in good health and CMV-seropositive. Sample: PBMCs. The CDR3 sequence: CASSPRTSGPSYNEQFF. The CDR3 DNA reads TGCGCCAGCAGCCCGCGGACTAGCGGTCCCTCCTACAATGAGCAGTTCTTC.